This T cell receptor (beta chain) was identified in a study of tumor and adjacent non-tumor tissue in lung cancer. At the level of the study: Patients comprised some eleven adenocarcinoma, a couple of squamous cell carcinoma and 1 small cell lung cancer.

No cell sorting was done before RNA was extracted from the tissue. In its sample, this clonotype was seen many times. Its specificity is not known. Three rounds of nested PCR, following a modified ARM-PCR protocol, produced the TCRbeta library. TCRdb re-called the multiplex PCR reads through MiXCR, storing one row per CDR3 protein. The sample gives more than 75,000 distinct CDR3 sequences, over 75% of which show up once; less than 15% is in the top ten. Overall study findings and caveats: Significantly higher TCR diversity was found in tumor than normal lung.

The V end was cut by 5 bases, the J end by 0 bases, with 7 bases between. This CDR3 has 13 amino acids. The clonotype originates from a woman aged 45-60 years with non-small cell lung cancer. The sample consisted of lung tumor tissue. V is TRBV12-3 or TRBV12-4 and J is TRBJ1-2; D is unclear. The CDR3 nucleotides read TGTGCCAGCAGTATTAGCACTAACTATGGCTACACCTTC. Its protein is CASSISTNYGYTF.